This T cell receptor beta chain is from a study of OX40 agonist ivuxolimab in advanced cancers. Study context: Head and neck, renal cell, melanoma or hepatocellular carcinoma were the cancers that dose-escalation patients had.

Judged by abundance, this clone is medium-sized. The antigen is unknown. Study observations and caveats: In the expanded peripheral T cells, antigen specificity was never determined. With doses of 0.1 to 3.0 mg/kg, CD4+ and CD8+ blood T cells had undergone clonal expansion by week 6.

The germline CDR1 and CDR2 sequences are LGHNA and YSLEER. With V trimmed by 2 bases and J by 4 bases, 8 bases remained unmatched. This CDR3 contains 17 residues. Profiling relied on immunoSEQ multiplex PCR, and the TCRdb table lists in-frame clones only, not all of them. The table shows some 14,000 clones, with about 78% occurring only once. The sequence was collected from an adult with an advanced solid tumor such as melanoma, head and neck, liver or kidney cancer. The V and J genes are TRBV4-3 and TRBJ2-6; the match to TRBD1 covers 7 bases. The specimen was CD4+ or CD8+ T cells sorted from blood, collected in a trial of the OX40 agonist ivuxolimab. The chain's CDR3 is CASSQKITGAGANVLTF. CDR3 nucleotides: TGCGCCAGCAGCCAAAAGATAACAGGGGCAGGGGCCAACGTCCTGACTTTC.